The 10 T cell receptor beta chains listed next were all sequenced from one sample in a study of T cell repertoires in cytomegalovirus infection. TCRdb processed the reads anew with MiXCR; each CDR3 protein has one entry. The table includes about 490,000 distinct CDR3 sequences, over 9% detected once. The sample taken for sequencing was PBMCs. All receptors come from a human donor in good health (CMV status not recorded). Some clones in this sample may be carry-over from other donors' samples.

The V call is TRBV7-8, the J call TRBJ2-7; D possibly matches TRBD1 or TRBD2 (5 bases each). The V end was cut by 3 bases, the J end by 0 bases, with 24 bases between. The CDR3 runs to 19 residues. Per the germline V gene, CDR1 is SGHVS and CDR2 is FQNEAQ. The CDR3 bases are TGTGCCAGCAGCTTCCCTGACAGCGAATCACTCCGGGACTCCTACGAGCAGTACTTC. Encoded protein: CASSFPDSESLRDSYEQYF.

Notes on this clonotype: A much larger clonotype is one base distant, so this may be a read error. This rearrangement joins TRBV29-1 to TRBJ2-3; TRBD2 aligns across 12 bases. This CDR3 region has 18 residues. V was clipped by 3 bases and J by 6 bases; unmatched bases: 16. CDR1 is SQVTM, CDR2 ANQGSEA, per germline. CDR3 region: CSVDSGLAGPSRGDTQYF. DNA of the CDR3: TGCAGCGTTGACTCCGGACTAGCGGGGCCATCGCGGGGGGATACGCAGTATTTT.

This clonotype has more than one count but fewer than ten. The rearrangement uses TRBV9 and TRBJ1-1; D gene ambiguous. Trimming cost V 0 bases and J 1 base, with 10 bases left between them. This CDR3 spans 15 amino acids. The germline V gene encodes CDR1 SGDLS and CDR2 YYNGEE. CDR3 in amino acids: CASSVDGLANTEAFF. CDR3 sequence (DNA): TGTGCCAGCAGCGTAGATGGGTTAGCGAACACTGAAGCTTTCTTT.

This clonotype was counted between two and nine times. V and J are TRBV7-4 and TRBJ1-6; maybe TRBD1 (5 bases). V was cut by 6 bases and J by 13 bases, with 10 bases left in between. The germline gives CDR1 SGHVT, CDR2 SQSDAQ. CDR3 length: 11 residues. CDR3 in amino acids: CASRGTGPLHF. In DNA form, the CDR3 reads TGTGCCAGCAGGGGGACGGGGCCCCTCCACTTT.

This clonotype has at least ten counts. The chain has TRBV19 and TRBJ1-1; D gene unclear. V lost 7 bases, J lost 0 bases, and 9 bases lay in between. The CDR3 has 13 residues. Germline assignment: CDR1 LNHDA and CDR2 SQIVND (reference sequence). In nucleotides, the CDR3 is TGTGCCAGTACCGGCAGCTTGAACACTGAAGCTTTCTTT. It specifies CASTGSLNTEAFF.

This clonotype was observed a few times. This chain joins TRBV6-1 and TRBJ2-1, with 14 bases that match TRBD2. V lost 1 base and J lost 15; bases outside the gene matches: 5. This CDR3 is built from 14 residues. CDR1 and CDR2 (germline): MNHNS, SASEGT. The DNA for the CDR3 is TGTGCCAGCAGTGAAGTGACTAGCGGGAGGGGCGGGTTCTTC. Translated: CASSEVTSGRGGFF.

The sample holds many counts of this clonotype. The chain joins TRBV14 to TRBJ2-1; a weak D match, TRBD1 (5 bases). The germline V gene encodes CDR1 SGHDN and CDR2 FVKESK. With 1 base removed from V and 9 bases from J, the gap between germline ends came to 19 bases. The CDR3 length is 16 residues. This CDR3 is CASSQVRGALTGEQFF. The CDR3 DNA is TGTGCCAGCAGCCAAGTCCGTGGGGCTCTTACGGGTGAGCAGTTCTTC.

This clonotype was counted many times. The chain recombines TRBV11-3 with TRBJ2-6; weak D call: TRBD1 (5 bases). CDR3 length equals 18 residues. Germline CDR1 and CDR2: SGHNT and YENEEA. V lost 5 bases and J 0 bases, leaving 17 bases between the germline ends. The CDR3 DNA follows: TGTGCCAGCAGCCGCTCACAGGATATAACCTCTGGGGCCAACGTCCTGACTTTC. As protein: CASSRSQDITSGANVLTF.

The chain uses TRBV29-1 and TRBJ1-4, with D hard to call. Germline V gene data show CDR1 as SQVTM and CDR2 as ANQGSEA. This CDR3 spans 14 amino acids. V shed 0 bases and J shed 5 bases, with 10 bases lying between them. CDR3 DNA: TGCAGCGTTGAAGATAGACAAAGGAATGAAAAACTGTTTTTT. Amino acid sequence: CSVEDRQRNEKLFF.

This chain joins TRBV5-1 and TRBJ1-2; tentatively, D is TRBD1 (6 bases). Trimming took off 5 bases at V and 5 bases at J, with 13 bases between the two ends. Per the germline V gene, CDR1 is SGHRS and CDR2 is YFSETQ. This CDR3 is built from 13 residues. CDR3 coding DNA: TGCGCCAGCAGAGAGACAGGATTTTATGGCTACACCTTC. It yields the protein CASRETGFYGYTF.